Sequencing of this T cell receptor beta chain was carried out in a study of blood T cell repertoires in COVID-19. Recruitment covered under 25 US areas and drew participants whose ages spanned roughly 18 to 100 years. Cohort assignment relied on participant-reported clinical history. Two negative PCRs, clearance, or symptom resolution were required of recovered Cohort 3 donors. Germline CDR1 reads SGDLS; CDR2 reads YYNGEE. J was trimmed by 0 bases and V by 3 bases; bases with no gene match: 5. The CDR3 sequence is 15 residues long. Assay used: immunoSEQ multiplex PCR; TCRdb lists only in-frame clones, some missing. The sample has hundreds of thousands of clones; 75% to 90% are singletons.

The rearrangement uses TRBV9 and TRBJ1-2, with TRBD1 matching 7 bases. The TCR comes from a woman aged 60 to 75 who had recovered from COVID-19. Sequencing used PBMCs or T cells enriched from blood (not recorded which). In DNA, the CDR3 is TGTGCCAGCAGCGCAGGGGGGTCAGCTAACTATGGCTACACCTTC. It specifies CASSAGGSANYGYTF.